This T cell receptor (beta chain) comes out of a study of blood T cell repertoires in COVID-19. Study context: Sites across the United States, Italy and Spain contributed samples from acute and convalescent COVID-19. T cells, B-cell-depleted T cells, or PBMCs supplied cDNA or gDNA.

In the authors' methods: Estimates of nucleated cell counts were drawn from the amplification of reference gene primers. Produced via immunoSEQ multiplex PCR; TCRdb's table is partial and in-frame only. The DNA was the basis for D and trimming; V, J and clone size are from that table. The sample lists tens of thousands of clones, 84% occurring once. V lost 4 bases, J lost 1 base, and 13 bases lay in between. This CDR3 spans 15 amino acids. CDR1 and CDR2 (germline): KGHSH, LQKENI. Sequencing used peripheral blood. The TCR comes from a man aged 65 to 79 with acute or convalescent COVID-19. The V call is TRBV18, the J call TRBJ1-1; TRBD1 is a possible D gene (5 bases). The CDR3 DNA sequence: TGTGCCAGCTCACAAAAGGGGCAGGCGAACACTGAAGCTTTCTTT. Translated, it gives CASSQKGQANTEAFF.